This T cell receptor (beta chain) was captured by sequencing in a study of control samples from healthy donors and cancer patients. CDR3 length equals 14 residues. Germline assignment: CDR1 SGHNT and CDR2 YYREEE (reference sequence). V was clipped by 0 bases and J by 7 bases; unmatched bases: 3. TCRdb's copy holds only in-frame clones and misses some; the assay was immunoSEQ multiplex PCR. The sample has 350,000 to 450,000 clones, 75% to 95% seen once. The chain links TRBV5-4 to TRBJ2-2; TRBD1 agrees at 7 bases. Specimen: PBMCs. The TCR was taken from a man in his forties with head and neck cancer. CDR3 DNA sequence: TGTGCCAGCAGCTTGGGACAGGGCATCGGGGAGCTGTTTTTT. Its protein product is CASSLGQGIGELFF.